These 8 T cell receptor beta chains were all obtained from the same sample, sequenced in a study of T cells in Graves' hyperthyroidism and ophthalmopathy. RNA transcripts served as the template for amplifying TCR beta CDR3 regions. The HTBI set primed first-round TCR CDR3 RT-PCR. TCRdb re-derived calls from the multiplex PCR reads in MiXCR, one entry per CDR3 protein. The table shows 350,000 or so distinct CDR3 sequences, with 15% to 20% occurring only once. The sequencing sample was made of blood. These receptors all come from a woman in her forties or fifties with Graves' hyperthyroidism.

V gene TRBV20-1 combines with J gene TRBJ2-3, with TRBD2 matching 8 bases. The CDR3 is 16 amino acids. The junction had 10 bases not matched to a gene; V was cut back by 0 bases and J by 5 bases. Germline V CDR1 and CDR2: DFQATT, SNEGSKA (reference sequence). The CDR3 DNA follows: TGCAGTGCTAGAGAGTGGACTAGCTCGATCCAAGATACGCAGTATTTT. Translated, it gives CSAREWTSSIQDTQYF.

The chain joins TRBV7-9 to TRBJ1-2; the match to TRBD1 covers 9 bases. After removal of 10 bases from V and 4 bases from J, the junction contained 16 bases not matched to a gene. This CDR3 region has 16 residues. CDR1 and CDR2 (germline): SEHNR, FQNEAQ (reference sequence). CDR3 nucleotide sequence: TGTGCCACGGTCACAGGGGGCTCCGTCGGGAGCTATGGCTACACCTTC. Residues: CATVTGGSVGSYGYTF.

V is TRBV2 and J is TRBJ1-6; 8 positions match TRBD1. V gave up 10 bases and J gave up 8 bases; unmatched junction bases: 7. The germline CDR1 and CDR2 sequences are SNHLY and FYNNEI. The CDR3 runs to 13 residues. The CDR3 DNA reads TGTGCCACCCGAGACAGGGGTTATTCACCCCTCCACTTT. Translated: CATRDRGYSPLHF.

This clonotype was counted between two and nine times. The chain carries TRBV7-2 and TRBJ1-2, with TRBD1 identical over 8 bases. The germline V gene encodes CDR1 SGHTA and CDR2 FQGNSA. The CDR3 is made up of 14 amino acids. V trimming: 4 bases; J trimming: 4 bases; junction bases outside the gene matches: 5. The CDR3 DNA reads as TGTGCCAGCAGCTCCCGGCAGGGGGCCTATGGCTACACCTTC. Its protein product is CASSSRQGAYGYTF.

This clonotype has just a few counts. This sequence joins TRBV27 and TRBJ2-4; D not certain. Trimming stripped 5 bases from V and 7 bases from J, with 15 bases between. Germline-derived CDR1 and CDR2 are MNHEY and SMNVEV (reference sequence). The CDR3 is 14 amino acids. DNA for the CDR3: TGTGCCAGCAGTGGGGATCCGGAATTTAACATTCAGTACTTC. Translating it yields CASSGDPEFNIQYF.

This clonotype turned up a few times. The chain combines TRBV15 with TRBJ1-5; D remains unclear. Germline V gives CDR1 LNHNV, CDR2 YYDKDF (reference sequence). The CDR3 consists of 16 residues. The V end lost 0 bases, the J end lost 0 bases, and 9 bases lay between the germline ends. CDR3 residues: CATSREGGYSNQPQHF. The CDR3 DNA sequence: TGTGCCACCAGCAGAGAGGGCGGTTATAGCAATCAGCCCCAGCATTTT.

This clonotype has a count of ten or more. V gene TRBV28 combines with J gene TRBJ2-7, with D possibly matching TRBD1 (5 bases). The CDR3 is made up of 12 amino acids. CDR1 and CDR2 (germline): MDHEN, SYDVKM. Trimming took 5 bases from V and 6 from J, leaving 11 bases between them. In nucleotides, the CDR3 is TGTGCCAGCAGTATTCAGGGTATCGAGCAGTACTTC. Translation: CASSIQGIEQYF.

There are a few counts of this clonotype. The J gene is TRBJ1-1, the V gene TRBV9, with unresolved D. V was cut by 0 bases and J by 4 bases, with 10 bases left in between. The CDR3 spans 14 residues. The V gene's germline CDR1 is SGDLS and CDR2 YYNGEE. The CDR3 DNA reads as TGTGCCAGCAGCGTAGAAGGGTGGGGCACTGAAGCTTTCTTT. Its translation: CASSVEGWGTEAFF.